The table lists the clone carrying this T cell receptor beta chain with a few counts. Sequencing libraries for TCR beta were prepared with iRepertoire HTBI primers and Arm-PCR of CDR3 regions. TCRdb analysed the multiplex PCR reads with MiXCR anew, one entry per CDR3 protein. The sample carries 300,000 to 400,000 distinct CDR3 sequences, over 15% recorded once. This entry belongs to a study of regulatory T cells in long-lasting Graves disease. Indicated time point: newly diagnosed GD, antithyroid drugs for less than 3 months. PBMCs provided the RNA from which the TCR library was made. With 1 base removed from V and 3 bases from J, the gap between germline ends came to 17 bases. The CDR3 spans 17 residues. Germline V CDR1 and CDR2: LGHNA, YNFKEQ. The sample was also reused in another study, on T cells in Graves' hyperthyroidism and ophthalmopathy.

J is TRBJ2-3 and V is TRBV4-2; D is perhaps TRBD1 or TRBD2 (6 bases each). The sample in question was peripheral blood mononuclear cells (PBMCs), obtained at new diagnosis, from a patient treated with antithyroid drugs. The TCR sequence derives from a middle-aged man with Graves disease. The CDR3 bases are TGTGCCAGCAGCCAAGTGAGGGGGGACGATACAACAGATACGCAGTATTTT. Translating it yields CASSQVRGDDTTDTQYF.